Below are 11 T cell receptor beta chains sequenced from a single sample in a study of shared clonotypes between healthy human individuals. The method was immunoSEQ multiplex PCR; TCRdb's version includes in-frame clones alone and lacks a portion of them. The sample lists 950,000 to 1,100,000 clones; about three quarters were seen once. Input material: memory CD4+ T cells sorted from blood. The subset here: CD45RA-negative fraction. These receptors were taken from a man between 18 and 35 years old in good health.

The gene calls are TRBV30 and TRBJ2-5, with TRBD1 matching over 8 bases. The germline V gene encodes CDR1 GTSNPN and CDR2 SVGIG (reference sequence). Trimming took 4 bases from V and 2 from J; bases not matched to a gene: 6. This CDR3 spans 14 amino acids. The CDR3 reads CAWNRGSGQETQYF. In nucleotides, the CDR3 is TGTGCCTGGAACAGGGGGAGTGGACAAGAGACCCAGTACTTC.

The V gene is TRBV7-8, the J gene TRBJ1-3; D is undetermined. V was trimmed by 3 bases and J by 0 bases, leaving 21 bases between them. Germline loops: CDR1 SGHVS, CDR2 FQNEAQ. CDR3 size: 19 residues. CDR3 sequence: CASSFQVDLGLGSGNTIYF. CDR3 nucleotides: TGTGCCAGCAGCTTTCAGGTTGATTTAGGATTGGGCTCTGGAAACACCATATATTTT. The full variable domain, rest sourced from reference TRBV7-8 and TRBJ1-3, is GAGVSQSPRYKVAKRGQDVALRCDPISGHVSLFWYQQALGQGPEFLTYFQNEAQLDKSGLPSDRFFAERPEGSVSTLKIQRTQQEDSAVYLCASSFQVDLGLGSGNTIYFGEGSWLTVV.

This clone was seen only a few times. The rearrangement links TRBV9 to TRBJ2-1; 8 nucleotides match TRBD2. CDR3 size: 16 residues. Germline loops: CDR1 SGDLS, CDR2 YYNGEE. V lost 0 bases, J lost 3 bases, and 5 bases stayed unmatched. The CDR3 DNA reads TGTGCCAGCAGCGTAGGTTTAGCGGGAAACTACAATGAGCAGTTCTTC. It specifies CASSVGLAGNYNEQFF.

The rearrangement uses TRBV5-6 and TRBJ2-3; 7 bases are shared with TRBD1. Germline V gives CDR1 SGHDT, CDR2 YYEEEE. The CDR3 sequence is 16 residues long. The J segment lost 0 bases and the V segment lost 5 bases, leaving 9 bases of the junction unmatched. In DNA, the CDR3 is TGTGCCAGCAGTTCAACAGGGGCCCGAAGCACAGATACGCAGTATTTT. Translation gives CASSSTGARSTDTQYF.

V usage is TRBV4-1 and J usage is TRBJ1-1; a possible D gene is TRBD1 (5 bases). Germline V CDR1 and CDR2: MGHRA, YSYEKL. This CDR3 has 16 amino acids. V was trimmed by 1 base and J by 9 bases, leaving 21 bases between them. The CDR3 protein is CASSQVGDGAGKKAFF. CDR3 in DNA: TGCGCCAGCAGCCAAGTGGGGGATGGGGCCGGTAAAAAAGCTTTCTTT.

The V and J genes are TRBV5-5 and TRBJ2-7; D is perhaps TRBD2 (6 bases). This CDR3 has 14 residues. V lost 2 bases, J lost 2 bases, and 11 bases lay in between. The germline CDR1 and CDR2 sequences are SGHKS and YYEKEE (reference sequence). CDR3 DNA: TGTGCCAGCAGCTTCGGCAGGGAGGCCTACGAGCAGTACTTC. Translation: CASSFGREAYEQYF.

This sequence joins TRBV28 and TRBJ1-5; the D is unclear. This CDR3 has 15 amino acids. CDR1 is MDHEN, CDR2 SYDVKM, per germline. The V gene lost 6 bases and the J gene lost 3 bases, with 15 bases spanning the gap. This chain's CDR3 is CASSLHFINNQPQHF. The DNA for the CDR3 is TGTGCCAGCAGCTTGCACTTTATAAACAATCAGCCCCAGCATTTT.

The chain is built from TRBV5-1 and TRBJ2-5; 10 bases align to TRBD2. The V gene end was trimmed by 2 bases and the J gene end by 2 bases; junction bases not matched to a gene: 3. Germline CDR1 is SGHRS and CDR2 is YFSETQ. CDR3 length: 15 amino acids. The CDR3 region is CASSFLAGGQETQYF. CDR3 bases: TGCGCCAGCAGCTTTTTAGCGGGAGGACAAGAGACCCAGTACTTC.

This clone was observed a single time. The chain couples TRBV6-1 to TRBJ2-7; 7 positions match TRBD1. Germline V gene lookup returns CDR1 MNHNS and CDR2 SASEGT. Losses at the gene ends were 6 bases for V and 3 bases for J; bases not matched to a gene: 2. CDR3 length: 12 amino acids. The CDR3 loop is CASRRTGYEQYF. The CDR3 nucleotides read TGTGCCAGCAGACGGACAGGCTACGAGCAGTACTTC.

CDR3 residues: CASSKGGGMQRETQYF. CDR3 bases: TGTGCCAGCAGCAAGGGCGGGGGTATGCAACGAGAGACCCAGTACTTC. J is TRBJ2-5 and V is TRBV5-4; 7 bases match TRBD2. Germline CDR1 is SGHNT and CDR2 is YYREEE (reference sequence). Trimming removed 4 bases from V and 4 bases from J; junction bases left unmatched: 13. The CDR3 runs to 16 residues.

This clone was recorded a few times. The rearrangement joins TRBV6-6 to TRBJ1-6; D gene ambiguous. V lost 6 bases to trimming and J lost 0 bases, with 6 bases between them. There are 14 residues in the CDR3. From germline, CDR1 is MNHNY and CDR2 SVGAGI (reference sequence). This CDR3 is CASSPSSYNSPLHF. CDR3 bases: TGTGCCAGCAGCCCCAGCTCCTATAATTCACCCCTCCACTTT.